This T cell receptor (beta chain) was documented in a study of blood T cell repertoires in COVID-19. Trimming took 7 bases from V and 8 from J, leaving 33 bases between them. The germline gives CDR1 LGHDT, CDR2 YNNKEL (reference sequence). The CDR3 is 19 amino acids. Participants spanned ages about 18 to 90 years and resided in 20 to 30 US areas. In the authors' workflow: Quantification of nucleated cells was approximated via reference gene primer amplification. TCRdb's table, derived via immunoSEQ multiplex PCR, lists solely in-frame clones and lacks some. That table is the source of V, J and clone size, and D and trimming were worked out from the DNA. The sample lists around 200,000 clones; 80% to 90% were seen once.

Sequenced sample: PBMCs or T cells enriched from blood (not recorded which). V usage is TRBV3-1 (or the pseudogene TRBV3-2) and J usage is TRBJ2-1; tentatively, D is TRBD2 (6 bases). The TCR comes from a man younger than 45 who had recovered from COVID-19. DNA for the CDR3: TGTGCCAGCACCCTGAAAAGTGGTACGTCTAGCGCCATTATAGATGAGCAGTTCTTC. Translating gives CASTLKSGTSSAIIDEQFF.